The text below deals with one T cell receptor (beta chain). There is no known antigen for this receptor. Base quality data are lacking; no much larger clone is found one base away. This specimen belongs to a study of T cell changes during pregnancy in multiple sclerosis (dated by TCRdb to the late 2010s). General notes on the study: Changes in the T cell repertoire over the course of pregnancy were examined in this study in women with multiple sclerosis.

From the cysteine through the phenylalanine, the CDR3 covers 14 amino acids. Just the 42-base CDR3 DNA is kept, in frame starting at base 1. The germline V gene sets CDR1 to SGHVS and CDR2 to FNYEAQ. V lost 4 bases and J lost 5 bases, and the count of bases not matched to a germline gene is 1. Library preparation was by the immunoSEQ multiplex PCR assay. The clones in this table, taken by TCRdb from immuneACCESS, are in-frame only. Not every clone is retained; where verified, under half of the shortfall comes from an unresolved V gene, and the cause of the rest is unknown. A total of about 80,000 clones appear in this sample, under 95% of them only once. Clones ranked in the top ten supply about 3% of the sample.

The chain uses TRBV7-6 and TRBJ2-2; TRBD1 fits 10 bases in the junction. The sequence was obtained from a female donor with multiple sclerosis, enrolled in a pregnancy study. The sample was peripheral blood, taken before pregnancy. CDR3 loop: CASSSGQGTGELFF. The nucleotide sequence reads TGTGCCAGCAGCTCGGGACAGGGGACCGGGGAGCTGTTTTTT.